One sample yielded the 10 T cell receptor beta chains listed below, sequenced in a study of blood T cell repertoires in COVID-19. Repertoires were generated with immunoSEQ multiplex PCR, while TCRdb's copy carries only in-frame clones and drops some. The table has about 230,000 clones, around 84% seen once. Material for sequencing was peripheral blood. All receptors derive from a man aged 50 to 60 with COVID-19, enrolled during active disease.

This clone appeared once. This chain connects TRBV5-1 to TRBJ2-3, with 9 nucleotides matching TRBD1. The germline V gene encodes CDR1 SGHRS and CDR2 YFSETQ. The CDR3 length is 16 residues. The trim removed 1 base at V and 2 bases at J, leaving 5 bases unmatched. As DNA, the CDR3 is TGCGCCAGCAGCTTGAAGGGACAGGGACTCACAGATACGCAGTATTTT. Translated, it gives CASSLKGQGLTDTQYF.

The chain recombines TRBV28 with TRBJ2-2; TRBD2 might be the D (5 bases). In germline, CDR1 is MDHEN, CDR2 SYDVKM. The length of the CDR3 is 13 residues. V was cut by 4 bases and J by 7 bases, with 10 bases left in between. The CDR3 DNA reads TGTGCCAGCAGTTCTACTAGGAACGGGGAGCTGTTTTTT. It specifies CASSSTRNGELFF.

The gene calls are TRBV7-2 and TRBJ1-5, with unresolved D. The V and J ends lost 5 bases and 4 bases respectively, with 9 bases between them. This CDR3 is built from 13 residues. Per the germline V gene, CDR1 is SGHTA and CDR2 is FQGNSA. The CDR3 region has the DNA TGTGCCAGCAGCCTCAACATGAATCAGCCCCAGCATTTT. Its protein product is CASSLNMNQPQHF.

This chain links TRBV25-1 with TRBJ1-3; D not certain. V gave up 6 bases and J gave up 0 bases, with 6 bases separating them. Germline CDR1 is MGHDK and CDR2 is SYGVNS. The CDR3 is made up of 13 amino acids. The CDR3: CASSFYSGNTIYF. In DNA form, the CDR3 reads TGTGCCAGCAGCTTTTACTCTGGAAACACCATATATTTT.

The chain carries TRBV18 and TRBJ2-4, with D possibly being TRBD1 (6 bases). With 0 bases removed from V and 7 bases from J, the gap between germline ends came to 16 bases. The CDR3 consists of 16 residues. Germline CDR1 and CDR2: KGHSH and LQKENI. In nucleotides, the CDR3 is TGTGCCAGCTCACCACCCGTCCTCTCAGGGGAGAACATTCAGTACTTC. This translates into CASSPPVLSGENIQYF.

The J gene is TRBJ2-7, the V gene TRBV4-2, with 11 positions matching TRBD2. CDR3 size: 16 residues. J lost 6 bases, V lost 0 bases, and 7 bases had no gene match. The germline V gene has CDR1 LGHNA and CDR2 YNFKEQ. The CDR3 nucleotides are TGTGCCAGCAGCCAAGATCAACTAGCGGGAGTACCCGAGCAGTACTTC. Translation: CASSQDQLAGVPEQYF.

In the case of this clone: Within the sample, other DNA sequences also encode this same CDR3. This chain joins TRBV18 and TRBJ2-7, with 7 bases matching TRBD1. V shed 3 bases, J shed 0 bases, and the junction held 5 bases outside the gene matches. The CDR3 consists of 15 residues. Germline CDR1 KGHSH, CDR2 LQKENI. The CDR3 spells CASSPRQGSSYEQYF. The CDR3 DNA follows: TGTGCCAGCTCACCTCGACAGGGTAGCTCCTACGAGCAGTACTTC.

This chain joins TRBV28 and TRBJ1-5; D gene ambiguous. Germline V CDR1 and CDR2: MDHEN, SYDVKM. The CDR3 is made up of 14 amino acids. V dropped 3 bases and J dropped 3 bases, with 9 bases sitting between them. CDR3 coding DNA: TGTGCCAGCAGTTTCCCCGGGTCCAATCAGCCCCAGCATTTT. Residues: CASSFPGSNQPQHF.

J is TRBJ1-4 and V is TRBV6-6, with a tentative D call TRBD1 (5 bases). Germline lookup yields CDR1 MNHNY and CDR2 SVGAGI (reference sequence). This CDR3 region has 14 residues. Trimming took 10 bases from V and 5 from J, leaving 17 bases between them. In DNA form, the CDR3 reads TGTGCCACGGGAGGGGTGGTCCAAAATGAAAAACTGTTTTTT. It specifies CATGGVVQNEKLFF.

The rearrangement links TRBV19 to TRBJ1-1; D uncertain. Trimming took off 5 bases at V and 8 bases at J, with 9 bases between the two ends. Germline V gene lookup returns CDR1 LNHDA and CDR2 SQIVND (reference sequence). This CDR3 region has 11 residues. CDR3 coding DNA: TGTGCCAGTAGTGTTGGAGTAGAAGCTTTCTTT. Protein sequence: CASSVGVEAFF.